There are a few counts of the clone carrying this TCR beta chain. Its antigen is as yet unknown. This specimen belongs to a study of post-analysis software for immune sequencing data. Looking at the study overall: Relapsing-remitting, secondary progressive and progressive-relapsing forms made up the multiple sclerosis disease courses.

Findings and limits, study-wide: The normalized Chao1 diversity of multiple sclerosis patients was significantly lower than that of controls. By F measure, samples from a shared preparation batch strongly co-clustered.

Sequencing libraries made from TCR beta cDNA carried unique molecular identifiers. Input amounts of 1 to 10 million T cells were used. These gave approximately 500,000 cDNA molecules, so each molecule approximated one T cell. Each CDR3 protein is one row after TCRdb ran MiXCR on the PCR reads. The data hold around 700,000 distinct CDR3 sequences, with roughly three fifths observed a single time. The TCR was taken from a girl aged 2 to 9 with multiple sclerosis. Sequencing was performed on blood.

The CDR3 region is CASSTSGRFSTDTQYF. The CDR3 DNA follows: TGTGCCAGCAGCACTAGCGGACGGTTTAGCACAGATACGCAGTATTTT. This sequence joins TRBV7-2 and TRBJ2-3; TRBD2 agrees at 8 bases. V shed 5 bases, J shed 0 bases, and the junction held 7 bases outside the gene matches. CDR1 is SGHTA, CDR2 FQGNSA, per germline. This CDR3 spans 16 amino acids. The complete variable domain, with remaining parts taken from reference TRBV7-2 and TRBJ2-3, reads GAGVSQSPSNKVTEKGKDVELRCDPISGHTALYWYRQSLGQGLEFLIYFQGNSAPDKSGLPSDRFSAERTGGSVSTLTIQRTQQEDSAVYLCASSTSGRFSTDTQYFGPGTRLTVL.